The next 4 T cell receptor beta chains were all read from a single sample in a study of T cell responses to AZD1222 COVID-19 vaccine (dated by TCRdb to the early 2020s). The time point label corresponds to: baseline before first vaccination. The library was obtained by the immunoSEQ multiplex PCR assay. Held by TCRdb, this immuneACCESS table contains in-frame sequences only and omits some clones. Under half of the omission traces to an unresolved V gene where checked; the cause of the rest is unknown. This sample lists 200,000 to 300,000 clones; more than 85% were detected once. The ten largest clones capture 0.55% of the sample. Sequenced material: peripheral blood, taken on day 0 of AZD1222 vaccination. All receptors come from an adult in good health.

The chain uses TRBV4-1 and TRBJ2-3; D ambiguous. Germline CDR1 is MGHRA and CDR2 is YSYEKL. V was cut by 4 bases and J by 1 base, with 9 bases left in between. CDR3 length: 14 amino acids. The CDR3 protein is CASSRFRGTDTQYF. The CDR3 nucleotides are TGCGCCAGCAGCCGATTCCGAGGCACAGATACGCAGTATTTT.

V and J are TRBV20-1 and TRBJ1-2; no clear D. The CDR3 spans 11 residues. Trimming left V 0 bases short and J 8 bases short, with 7 bases between. The germline gives CDR1 DFQATT, CDR2 SNEGSKA (reference sequence). CDR3 amino acids: CSARDGGGYTF. CDR3 bases: TGCAGTGCTAGAGATGGAGGCGGCTACACCTTC.

V and J are TRBV7-3 and TRBJ1-3; the D is unclear. This CDR3 has 14 amino acids. With 1 base removed from V and 4 bases from J, the gap between germline ends came to 8 bases. The germline gives CDR1 SGHTA, CDR2 FQGTGA. CDR3 nucleotides: TGTGCCAGCAGCTTAAGCGGCGGAGGAAACACCATATATTTT. Translating gives CASSLSGGGNTIYF.

The CDR3 nucleotides read TGTGCCACCCGACTAGCTTCCTACAATGAGCAGTTCTTC. It is translated as CATRLASYNEQFF. The chain couples TRBV2 to TRBJ2-1; 7 nucleotides align to TRBD2. The CDR3 spans 13 residues. Per the germline V gene, CDR1 is SNHLY and CDR2 is FYNNEI. V shed 10 bases and J 1 base; nucleotides not matched to a gene: 4.